This is a list of T cell receptor beta chains from one sample in a study of Ad26.COV2.S vaccination and SARS-CoV-2 variants. The protocol was immunoSEQ multiplex PCR, while the TCRdb copy is restricted to in-frame clones and leaves out a portion. The sample contains some 240,000 clones, around 88% of which appear only once. The input for sequencing was peripheral blood, taken in a trial of Ad26.COV2.S vaccine versus placebo. The receptors were sampled from a person between 18 and 65 years old who received the Ad26.COV2.S COVID-19 vaccine or a placebo. Both conserved end residues are part of each CDR3. The order of the fields is V gene, J gene, clone size, D gene, CDR3 protein, CDR3 DNA. The D gene is left open where the match is weak. The size entry is marked missing in some rows and otherwise reads once, few, many or a size class.

TRBV4-1	TRBJ1-1	-	-	CASSHPGEGTEAFF	TGCGCCAGCAGCCATCCCGGTGAGGGCACTGAAGCTTTCTTT
TRBV4-2	TRBJ1-2	few	-	CASSQETEGRGYTF	TGTGCCAGCAGCCAAGAAACTGAAGGAAGGGGCTACACCTTC
TRBV9	TRBJ2-1	-	-	CASSVDPGYNEQFF	TGTGCCAGCAGCGTAGATCCAGGATACAATGAGCAGTTCTTC
TRBV18	TRBJ1-2	-	-	CASSSTRMDYGYTF	TGTGCCAGCTCCTCGACGAGAATGGACTATGGCTACACCTTC
TRBV18	TRBJ2-1	-	TRBD1	CASSSGQGNYNEQFF	TGTGCCAGCTCATCGGGACAGGGGAACTACAATGAGCAGTTCTTC
TRBV5-5	TRBJ2-4	-	-	CASSLIGNIQYF	TGTGCCAGCAGCTTGATAGGGAACATTCAGTACTTC
TRBV11-1	TRBJ2-1	-	TRBD2	CASSSSGTSSYNEQFF	TGTGCCAGCAGCTCATCCGGGACTAGCTCCTACAATGAGCAGTTCTTC
TRBV5-4	TRBJ2-1	-	TRBD2	CASSPGTSGGNEQFF	TGTGCCAGCAGCCCGGGGACTAGCGGGGGGAATGAGCAGTTCTTC
TRBV7-9	TRBJ1-1	-	-	CASSFKSYGGTEAFF	TGTGCCAGCAGCTTTAAGTCCTACGGGGGGACTGAAGCTTTCTTT
TRBV18	TRBJ1-2	once	-	CASSPRARLDGYTF	TGTGCCAGCTCACCACGCGCCAGGCTGGATGGCTACACCTTC
TRBV12-5	TRBJ2-7	-	TRBD2	CASGPRLAGVSSYEQYF	TGTGCTAGTGGTCCCCGACTAGCGGGGGTCTCATCCTACGAGCAGTACTTC
TRBV7-6	TRBJ2-1	-	-	CASSITGTTLGEQFF	TGTGCCAGCAGCATAACCGGGACCACGTTGGGTGAGCAGTTCTTC
TRBV2	TRBJ1-2	many	TRBD1	CASRTRGAGGYTF	TGTGCCAGCAGGACCAGGGGGGCGGGTGGCTACACCTTC
TRBV9	TRBJ2-2	-	-	CASSGGPAGELFF	TGTGCCAGCAGCGGAGGGCCGGCCGGGGAGCTGTTTTTT
TRBV2	TRBJ1-1	few	-	CASSEWPKGPLSEGAFF	TGTGCCAGCAGTGAGTGGCCTAAGGGGCCCCTCTCTGAAGGAGCTTTCTTT
TRBV14	TRBJ2-1	-	TRBD2	CASSLHRGGAGFNEQFF	TGTGCCAGCAGCCTCCACCGGGGGGGAGCGGGGTTCAATGAGCAGTTCTTC
TRBV10-3	TRBJ2-1	-	-	CAIGPGVGNEQFF	TGTGCCATCGGGCCAGGGGTTGGCAATGAGCAGTTCTTC
TRBV18	TRBJ2-1	-	TRBD2	CASSPLAGPRDEQFF	TGTGCCAGCTCACCTCTAGCGGGCCCCAGGGATGAGCAGTTCTTC
TRBV7-9	TRBJ1-1	few	TRBD1	CASSQKWGDRNTEAFF	TGTGCCAGCAGCCAAAAGTGGGGGGACAGGAACACTGAAGCTTTCTTT
TRBV3-1/TRBV3-2	TRBJ1-2	few	-	CASSQSTGYHGYTF	TGTGCCAGCAGCCAATCAACAGGGTACCATGGCTACACCTTC
TRBV7-9	TRBJ1-2	-	-	CASSLKRASDNYGYTF	TGTGCCAGCAGCTTAAAGCGGGCCAGCGATAACTATGGCTACACCTTC
TRBV10-3	TRBJ2-3	-	TRBD2	CAISVNEREATDTQYF	TGTGCCATCAGTGTGAATGAGCGGGAGGCGACAGATACGCAGTATTTT
TRBV19	TRBJ1-1	-	-	CASSPGRSVNTEAFF	TGTGCCAGTAGTCCGGGACGCTCGGTGAACACTGAAGCTTTCTTT
TRBV4-2	TRBJ2-5	-	TRBD2	CASSQETARGGPETQYF	TGTGCCAGCAGCCAAGAGACGGCGCGGGGGGGCCCAGAGACCCAGTACTTC
TRBV9	TRBJ1-2	-	TRBD1	CASSPRQGDYGYTF	TGTGCCAGCAGCCCCCGACAGGGGGACTATGGCTACACCTTC
TRBV12-3/TRBV12-4	TRBJ2-4	-	-	CASSLVAWDIQYF	TGTGCCAGCAGTTTGGTAGCATGGGACATTCAGTACTTC
TRBV29-1	TRBJ1-2	-	-	CSVFSPYLRRPNYGYTF	TGCAGCGTTTTCTCCCCGTATCTCAGACGCCCGAACTATGGCTACACCTTC
TRBV9	TRBJ2-3	-	TRBD2	CASSPGLAGLTDTQYF	TGTGCCAGCAGCCCGGGACTAGCGGGGCTCACAGATACGCAGTATTTT
TRBV5-6	TRBJ2-1	-	TRBD2	CASSRSGAAYNEQFF	TGTGCCAGCAGCCGTAGCGGGGCCGCCTACAATGAGCAGTTCTTC
TRBV30	TRBJ2-5	-	TRBD1	CAWRGRGRETQYF	TGTGCCTGGAGGGGCAGGGGGCGGGAGACCCAGTACTTC
TRBV6-9	TRBJ1-2	-	-	CASRHCPLGGFNYGYTF	TGTGCCAGCAGGCACTGCCCCCTTGGGGGGTTTAACTATGGCTACACCTTC
TRBV19	TRBJ1-1	-	-	CASSSHTEAFF	TGTGCCAGTAGTTCGCACACTGAAGCTTTCTTT
TRBV19	TRBJ1-6	-	TRBD1	CASRSQGANSPLHF	TGTGCCAGTAGAAGTCAGGGGGCAAATTCACCCCTCCACTTT
TRBV6-4	TRBJ2-3	-	-	CASSAQRSDTQYF	TGTGCCAGCAGTGCCCAGAGATCAGATACGCAGTATTTT
TRBV6-1	TRBJ2-4	few	TRBD1	CASSEGHGDRTLAKNIQYF	TGTGCCAGCAGTGAAGGCCATGGGGACAGGACCCTAGCCAAAAACATTCAGTACTTC
TRBV18	TRBJ1-1	-	-	CASSPPSIGKAFF	TGTGCCAGCTCACCACCCAGCATAGGGAAAGCTTTCTTT
TRBV28	TRBJ1-4	-	TRBD1	CASSSSRGQFTKKLFF	TGTGCCAGCAGTTCGAGTCGGGGACAGTTCACCAAAAAACTGTTTTTT
TRBV27	TRBJ2-1	-	-	CASSQRDEQFF	TGTGCCAGCAGTCAGCGGGATGAGCAGTTCTTC
TRBV9	TRBJ2-6	-	TRBD1	CASSARQGMSGANVLTF	TGTGCCAGCAGCGCAAGACAGGGGATGAGTGGGGCCAACGTCCTGACTTTC
TRBV4-2	TRBJ1-4	once	-	CASSQRRGGGEKLFF	TGTGCCAGCAGCCAACGGAGGGGAGGGGGTGAAAAACTGTTTTTT
TRBV7-6	TRBJ1-1	once	TRBD1	CASSLQTGGLTTEAFF	TGTGCCAGCAGCTTACAGACAGGGGGCCTCACGACTGAAGCTTTCTTT
TRBV30	TRBJ1-2	-	-	CAWSVGDLYGYTF	TGTGCCTGGAGTGTGGGGGACCTCTATGGCTACACCTTC
TRBV23-1	TRBJ1-1	-	-	CASSQSKGYTEAFF	TGCGCCAGCAGTCAATCGAAGGGGTACACTGAAGCTTTCTTT
TRBV6-1	TRBJ1-6	once	TRBD1	CASSEAAPGQDNSPLHF	TGTGCCAGCAGTGAAGCTGCTCCGGGACAGGATAATTCACCCCTCCACTTT
TRBV5-1	TRBJ2-3	-	-	CASSLVGSDTQYF	TGCGCCAGCAGCTTGGTAGGGTCAGATACGCAGTATTTT
TRBV9	TRBJ1-3	-	-	CASSLRSTGNTIYF	TGTGCCAGCAGCCTACGTTCCACTGGAAACACCATATATTTT
TRBV15	TRBJ2-1	few	TRBD2	CATSTIRRLAGSYNEQFF	TGTGCCACCAGCACCATTAGGAGACTAGCGGGATCCTACAATGAGCAGTTCTTC
TRBV7-8	TRBJ2-2	-	TRBD2	CASSVTSGSGYTGELFF	TGTGCCAGCAGCGTGACTAGCGGGAGTGGGTACACCGGGGAGCTGTTTTTT
TRBV5-1	TRBJ2-1	few	TRBD2	CASSSGGKGGRNQVEQFF	TGCGCCAGCAGCTCTGGCGGGAAAGGCGGGAGAAACCAGGTTGAGCAGTTCTTC
TRBV30	TRBJ1-2	-	-	CAWSVGNYYGYTF	TGTGCCTGGAGTGTGGGGAACTACTATGGCTACACCTTC
TRBV6-5	TRBJ2-6	-	-	CASSPIEPGANVLTF	TGTGCCAGCAGCCCAATCGAGCCTGGGGCCAACGTCCTGACTTTC
TRBV5-1	TRBJ2-6	-	-	CASSQRGTGANVLTF	TGCGCCAGCAGTCAAAGAGGGACCGGGGCCAACGTCCTGACTTTC
TRBV7-9	TRBJ1-2	-	TRBD1	CASSLTGVANYGYTF	TGTGCCAGCAGCCTTACAGGGGTAGCTAACTATGGCTACACCTTC
TRBV29-1	TRBJ2-5	-	-	CSVDPGAGTQYF	TGCAGCGTTGATCCTGGGGCGGGGACCCAGTACTTC
TRBV10-3	TRBJ1-2	-	-	CAISGGSSMIYGYTF	TGTGCCATCAGTGGGGGGAGCTCAATGATCTATGGCTACACCTTC
TRBV5-1	TRBJ2-3	-	TRBD1	CASFTGGYGADTQYF	TGCGCCAGCTTTACAGGGGGCTATGGTGCAGATACGCAGTATTTT
TRBV4-3	TRBJ2-2	-	-	CASSQFGTFNTGELFF	TGCGCCAGCAGCCAGTTCGGGACATTTAACACCGGGGAGCTGTTTTTT
TRBV10-3	TRBJ2-5	once	-	CAISDPTGEETQYF	TGTGCCATCAGTGATCCTACAGGCGAAGAGACCCAGTACTTC
TRBV7-6	TRBJ1-6	-	TRBD1	CASSETGGASLNNSPLHF	TGTGCCAGCAGCGAAACAGGGGGCGCATCTCTAAATAATTCACCCCTCCACTTT